Listed here are 20 T cell receptor beta chains from one sample, sequenced in a study of T cell responses to AZD1222 COVID-19 vaccine. Libraries were prepared by immunoSEQ multiplex PCR; TCRdb keeps only in-frame clonotypes and omits some of them. The data contain 150,000 or so clones, approximately 90% of them seen just once; the ten biggest clones take up under 4%. Sequenced material: peripheral blood, taken on day 0 of AZD1222 vaccination. The source of these receptors is an adult in good health.

CDR3 bases: TGTGCCAGCAGCGGTGGTATGGGTTATTGGGAGCAGTACTTC. Translated, it gives CASSGGMGYWEQYF. This chain uses TRBV7-2 with TRBJ2-7; no firm D call. CDR3 size: 14 residues. Germline loops: CDR1 SGHTA, CDR2 FQGNSA. Trimming took 5 bases from V and 7 from J, leaving 18 bases between them.

The chain employs TRBV19 and TRBJ1-2; no firm D call. With 0 bases removed from V and 8 bases from J, the gap between germline ends came to 22 bases. The CDR3 is 17 residues long. Germline V gene lookup returns CDR1 LNHDA and CDR2 SQIVND (reference sequence). CDR3 coding DNA: TGTGCCAGTAGTATAGATCGGAACAGAATACATTTTGGAGGCTACACCTTC. Translated: CASSIDRNRIHFGGYTF.

This chain links TRBV2 with TRBJ1-1; D gene uncertain. The CDR3 is 13 residues long. V was cut by 4 bases and J by 2 bases, with 8 bases left in between. Looked up from germline, CDR1 is SNHLY and CDR2 is FYNNEI. In DNA form, the CDR3 reads TGTGCCAGCAGTGTCGTAGTAAACACTGAAGCTTTCTTT. The encoded protein is CASSVVVNTEAFF. Full variable domain (remainder filled in from reference TRBV2 and TRBJ1-1): EPEVTQTPSHQVTQMGQEVILRCVPISNHLYFYWYRQILGQKVEFLVSFYNNEISEKSEIFDDQFSVERPDGSNFTLKIRSTKLEDSAMYFCASSVVVNTEAFFGQGTRLTVV.

This clone appeared a few times. The genes are TRBV6-5 and TRBJ2-5, with no clear D. The CDR3 has 14 residues. V lost 2 bases and J 2 bases, leaving 9 bases between the germline ends. Germline V gene data show CDR1 as MNHEY and CDR2 as SVGAGI. The CDR3 spells CASSYRYPQETQYF. The CDR3, as DNA: TGTGCCAGCAGTTACCGCTACCCGCAAGAGACCCAGTACTTC.

The genes are TRBV9 and TRBJ2-1; no definite D call. Germline assignment: CDR1 SGDLS and CDR2 YYNGEE. The V end lost 0 bases, the J end lost 10 bases, and 8 bases lay between the germline ends. This CDR3 spans 12 amino acids. The CDR3 region is CASSVGSSEQFF. The CDR3 DNA follows: TGTGCCAGCAGCGTAGGCAGCTCAGAGCAGTTCTTC.

The V call is TRBV2, the J call TRBJ1-6; D unclear. The CDR3 loop spans 15 amino acids. The V end was cut by 1 base, the J end by 6 bases, with 10 bases between. Germline lookup yields CDR1 SNHLY and CDR2 FYNNEI. The CDR3, as DNA: TGTGCCAGCAGTGAAGAGGAGGGCCTTAATTCACCCCTCCACTTT. It codes for CASSEEEGLNSPLHF. Together with reference TRBV2 and TRBJ1-6, the CDR3 gives the full variable domain: EPEVTQTPSHQVTQMGQEVILRCVPISNHLYFYWYRQILGQKVEFLVSFYNNEISEKSEIFDDQFSVERPDGSNFTLKIRSTKLEDSAMYFCASSEEEGLNSPLHFGNGTRLTVT.

V and J are TRBV3-1 (or the pseudogene TRBV3-2) and TRBJ1-5; a weak D match, TRBD1 (5 bases). The CDR3 spans 14 residues. Per the germline V gene, CDR1 is LGHDT and CDR2 is YNNKEL (reference sequence). V was clipped by 4 bases and J by 0 bases, with 7 bases between them. The CDR3 protein is CASSRGNSNQPQHF. Here the CDR3 DNA reads TGTGCCAGCAGCCGGGGGAATAGCAATCAGCCCCAGCATTTT.

The chain has TRBV19 and TRBJ1-2; no definite D call. V was clipped by 7 bases and J by 0 bases, with 12 bases between them. The CDR3 length is 14 residues. Germline lookup yields CDR1 LNHDA and CDR2 SQIVND (reference sequence). The CDR3 region has the DNA TGTGCCAGTATCCCAGCGTGGCCTAACTATGGCTACACCTTC. It yields the protein CASIPAWPNYGYTF.

The chain joins TRBV10-2 to TRBJ1-2, with a weak D call TRBD1 (5 bases). The CDR3 loop spans 15 amino acids. The V gene lost 4 bases and the J gene lost 5 bases, with 17 bases spanning the gap. Germline V lookup: CDR1 WSHSY, CDR2 SAAADI. The CDR3 sequence: CASSGGRGSGYGYTF. CDR3 DNA: TGCGCCAGCAGTGGAGGCCGGGGGTCTGGGTATGGCTACACCTTC.

V gene TRBV6-4 combines with J gene TRBJ2-1, with D possibly being TRBD1 or TRBD2 (5 bases each). V was trimmed by 7 bases and J by 4 bases, leaving 17 bases between them. Germline V CDR1 and CDR2: MRHNA, SNTAGT. The CDR3 spans 15 residues. In nucleotides, the CDR3 is TGTGCCAGCAAATCGACAGCCGGGGCTTACAATGAGCAGTTCTTC. Protein product: CASKSTAGAYNEQFF.

This chain connects TRBV7-6 to TRBJ2-7; possibly TRBD2 for D (5 bases). Germline loops: CDR1 SGHVS, CDR2 FNYEAQ. The V and J ends lost 4 bases and 6 bases respectively, with 19 bases between them. The CDR3 is made up of 15 amino acids. The CDR3, as DNA: TGTGCCAGCAGCTCGGGTTCTTTGGGAGCTGGCGAGCAGTACTTC. It yields the protein CASSSGSLGAGEQYF.

V usage is TRBV14 and J usage is TRBJ2-7; the D gene could be TRBD1 or TRBD2 (5 bases each). The ends were cut back, 1 base at V and 4 bases at J, with 14 bases in the middle. Germline loops: CDR1 SGHDN, CDR2 FVKESK. The CDR3 runs 15 residues. CDR3 loop: CASSQAPGNRYEQYF. Written as DNA, the CDR3 is TGTGCCAGCAGCCAAGCCCCGGGGAACAGGTACGAGCAGTACTTC.

In this sample, this clone turned up a few times. This sequence joins TRBV12-3 or TRBV12-4 and TRBJ2-5; tentatively, D is TRBD2 (5 bases). V was cut by 5 bases and J by 7 bases, with 14 bases left in between. The CDR3 covers 13 residues. The CDR3 spells CASSPLVGGTQYF. CDR3 nucleotides: TGTGCCAGCAGTCCTCTAGTCGGAGGGACCCAGTACTTC.

The V and J genes are TRBV5-1 and TRBJ1-1; D possibly corresponds to TRBD1 (6 bases). The CDR3 sequence is 15 residues long. Germline assignment: CDR1 SGHRS and CDR2 YFSETQ. Deletions cut 2 bases from V and 0 bases from J, with 11 bases between. For the CDR3, the DNA is TGCGCCAGCAGCTTACAGGGACACTTGAACACTGAAGCTTTCTTT. Its translation: CASSLQGHLNTEAFF.

The genes are TRBV7-8 and TRBJ1-5; the D is unclear. This CDR3 has 14 amino acids. The germline CDR1 and CDR2 sequences are SGHVS and FQNEAQ. V gave up 5 bases and J gave up 7 bases, with 15 bases separating them. The CDR3 sequence: CASSHVPDGQPQHF. The CDR3 DNA follows: TGTGCCAGCAGCCATGTACCCGACGGGCAGCCCCAGCATTTT.

This chain links TRBV10-3 with TRBJ1-1; 8 nucleotides agree with TRBD1. Trimming took 8 bases from V and 5 from J; bases not matched to a gene: 7. The V gene's germline CDR1 is ENHRY and CDR2 SYGVKD. This CDR3 spans 13 amino acids. This CDR3 is CAISTGDRTEAFF. For the CDR3, the DNA is TGTGCCATCTCGACAGGGGATAGGACTGAAGCTTTCTTT.

The rearrangement uses TRBV6-5 and TRBJ1-6, with 7 bases fitting TRBD1. The CDR3 sequence is 13 residues long. Germline-derived CDR1 and CDR2 are MNHEY and SVGAGI. The ends lost 5 bases at V and 9 bases at J; junction bases unmatched: 4. The CDR3 DNA sequence: TGTGCCAGCAGTAACCACAGGGGTTCACCCCTCCACTTT. As protein: CASSNHRGSPLHF.

V gene TRBV7-2 combines with J gene TRBJ1-5; unclear D gene. V lost 3 bases to trimming and J lost 0 bases, with 3 bases between them. This CDR3 has 13 amino acids. Germline values: CDR1 SGHTA, CDR2 FQGNSA. The CDR3, as DNA: TGTGCCAGCAGCTTCAATAGCAATCAGCCCCAGCATTTT. This codes for CASSFNSNQPQHF.

This clone has just one count. This chain uses TRBV9 with TRBJ2-3; D uncertain. Germline V CDR1 and CDR2: SGDLS, YYNGEE. V was trimmed by 4 bases and J by 1 base, leaving 7 bases between them. The CDR3 runs to 13 residues. The CDR3 is CASSRPGTDTQYF. In nucleotides, the CDR3 is TGTGCCAGCAGCCGGCCGGGCACAGATACGCAGTATTTT.

The chain couples TRBV19 to TRBJ1-4; D is unclear. The length of the CDR3 is 18 residues. The V end was cut by 0 bases, the J end by 1 base, with 15 bases between. CDR1 LNHDA and CDR2 SQIVND come from the germline V gene (reference sequence). The CDR3 sequence is CASSIDQTLTKTNEKLFF. The DNA of the CDR3 is TGTGCCAGTAGTATAGATCAAACCCTAACTAAAACTAATGAAAAACTGTTTTTT.